This T cell receptor (beta chain) originates from a study of blood T cell repertoires in COVID-19. Study-wide background: The cDNA or gDNA used as material had been derived from T cells, B-cell-depleted T cells, or PBMCs.

The CDR3 length is 19 residues. Germline V gives CDR1 SGHRS, CDR2 YFSETQ. The V end lost 1 base, the J end lost 2 bases, and 23 bases lay between the germline ends. Assay: immunoSEQ multiplex PCR; the TCRdb copy retains only in-frame clones and omits some. Of approximately 320,000 clones in the sample, 65% to 90% were seen once. The clonotype comes from a human donor in a cohort sampled during active COVID-19. The sequencing input was peripheral blood. The chain combines TRBV5-1 with TRBJ2-3; the D gene is possibly TRBD2 (7 bases). The CDR3 region is CASSLRPESRGGLTDTQYF. CDR3 nucleotides: TGCGCCAGCAGCTTGAGGCCCGAAAGTCGCGGGGGCCTCACAGATACGCAGTATTTT. Full variable domain (missing parts from reference TRBV5-1 and TRBJ2-3): KAGVTQTPRYLIKTRGQQVTLSCSPISGHRSVSWYQQTPGQGLQFLFEYFSETQRNKGNFPGRFSGRQFSNSRSEMNVSTLELGDSALYLCASSLRPESRGGLTDTQYFGPGTRLTVL.